This is a list of T cell receptor beta chains from one sample in a study of blood T cell repertoires in COVID-19. The repertoire was sequenced with immunoSEQ multiplex PCR; TCRdb's copy has only in-frame clones and lacks some. The sample includes over 130,000 clones, approximately 85% of them seen just once. Source material: peripheral blood. Every receptor here comes from a man aged 50-59 years with acute or convalescent COVID-19. Each CDR3 is given with its conserved first and last residue. A D gene is named only where the DNA matches it firmly. Expanded clones get a size class; other rows say once, few or many, or leave the size out.

J: TRBJ1-1
D: -
size: -
V: TRBV28
CDR3: CASIPGVNTEAFF
DNA: TGTGCCAGCATCCCCGGGGTCAACACTGAAGCTTTCTTT

J: TRBJ1-5
D: -
size: -
V: TRBV19
CDR3: CASRLGGGNQPQHF
DNA: TGTGCCAGTAGGCTTGGAGGGGGCAATCAGCCCCAGCATTTT

J: TRBJ2-3
D: -
size: -
V: TRBV5-1
CDR3: CASSFREGAGGTDTQYF
DNA: TGCGCCAGCAGCTTTCGGGAGGGGGCAGGTGGCACAGATACGCAGTATTTT

J: TRBJ1-1
D: -
size: -
V: TRBV28
CDR3: CASSLGAMTYTEAFF
DNA: TGTGCCAGCAGTTTAGGTGCTATGACTTACACTGAAGCTTTCTTT

J: TRBJ1-2
D: TRBD1
size: -
V: TRBV6-5
CDR3: CASSQTGISYGYTF
DNA: TGTGCCAGCAGCCAGACAGGGATCTCCTATGGCTACACCTTC

J: TRBJ1-4
D: TRBD1
size: -
V: TRBV9
CDR3: CASSADPGGTEKLFF
DNA: TGTGCCAGCAGCGCGGACCCAGGGGGCACTGAAAAACTGTTTTTT

J: TRBJ2-3
D: -
size: -
V: TRBV13
CDR3: CASSLKWGTYTDTQYF
DNA: TGTGCCAGCAGCTTAAAGTGGGGCACATACACAGATACGCAGTATTTT

J: TRBJ1-6
D: -
size: -
V: TRBV27
CDR3: CASSLRQAYNSPLHF
DNA: TGTGCCAGCAGTTTAAGGCAGGCCTATAATTCACCCCTCCACTTT

J: TRBJ2-7
D: TRBD1
size: once
V: TRBV18
CDR3: CASTGQGGSYEQYF
DNA: TGTGCCAGCACCGGACAGGGGGGGTCCTACGAGCAGTACTTC

J: TRBJ2-3
D: -
size: once
V: TRBV6-5
CDR3: CAGNRATSTDTQYF
DNA: TGTGCCGGAAACAGGGCCACTAGCACAGATACGCAGTATTTT

J: TRBJ2-2
D: TRBD1
size: -
V: TRBV3-1/TRBV3-2
CDR3: CASSQLDRARELFF
DNA: TGTGCCAGCAGCCAACTAGACAGGGCCCGGGAGCTGTTTTTT

J: TRBJ1-4
D: -
size: -
V: TRBV19
CDR3: CASSLLSSRANEKLFF
DNA: TGTGCCAGTAGCCTACTATCCTCTCGGGCTAATGAAAAACTGTTTTTT

J: TRBJ2-4
D: -
size: once
V: TRBV6-5
CDR3: CASRTATVAKNIQYF
DNA: TGTGCCAGCAGGACAGCAACTGTAGCCAAAAACATTCAGTACTTC

J: TRBJ2-3
D: -
size: -
V: TRBV5-1
CDR3: CASRPTFEVSTDTQYF
DNA: TGCGCCAGTAGGCCCACCTTTGAGGTTTCCACAGATACGCAGTATTTT

J: TRBJ2-2
D: TRBD1
size: -
V: TRBV15
CDR3: CATSQDRGRGELFF
DNA: TGTGCCACCAGCCAGGACAGGGGGCGAGGGGAGCTGTTTTTT

J: TRBJ1-4
D: -
size: -
V: TRBV7-8
CDR3: CASSLQAFGEKLFF
DNA: TGTGCCAGCAGCTTACAGGCCTTTGGGGAAAAACTGTTTTTT

J: TRBJ2-5
D: -
size: many
V: TRBV2
CDR3: CASKQGRSETQYF
DNA: TGTGCCAGCAAGCAGGGTAGATCAGAGACCCAGTACTTC

J: TRBJ1-2
D: TRBD1
size: -
V: TRBV6-5
CDR3: CASSREDRGGYGYTF
DNA: TGTGCCAGCAGTCGAGAGGACAGGGGAGGGTATGGCTACACCTTC

J: TRBJ2-3
D: TRBD2
size: -
V: TRBV2
CDR3: CASSFEGLAGGLVVTDTQYF
DNA: TGTGCCAGCAGTTTCGAGGGCCTAGCGGGGGGGCTCGTGGTCACAGATACGCAGTATTTT

J: TRBJ2-3
D: TRBD2
size: -
V: TRBV7-2
CDR3: CASSFASGGTDTQYF
DNA: TGTGCCAGCAGCTTTGCTAGCGGGGGCACAGATACGCAGTATTTT

J: TRBJ1-4
D: TRBD1
size: -
V: TRBV6-5
CDR3: CASSRLGTANEKLFF
DNA: TGTGCCAGCAGCCGCCTCGGGACAGCAAATGAAAAACTGTTTTTT

J: TRBJ2-1
D: -
size: -
V: TRBV12-3/TRBV12-4
CDR3: CASSLGFEQFF
DNA: TGTGCCAGCAGCCTAGGATTTGAGCAGTTCTTC

J: TRBJ2-7
D: -
size: -
V: TRBV27
CDR3: CASSEMTKRGYEQYF
DNA: TGTGCCAGCAGTGAAATGACAAAAAGGGGCTACGAGCAGTACTTC

J: TRBJ1-2
D: TRBD1
size: -
V: TRBV5-6
CDR3: CASSSTGAGYGYTF
DNA: TGTGCCAGCAGCTCAACAGGGGCTGGGTATGGCTACACCTTC

J: TRBJ2-3
D: TRBD2
size: -
V: TRBV5-1
CDR3: CASNLAGGLDTQYF
DNA: TGCGCCAGCAATCTTGCGGGGGGCCTAGATACGCAGTATTTT

J: TRBJ2-7
D: TRBD1
size: -
V: TRBV5-5
CDR3: CASSWSRDRGFEQYF
DNA: TGTGCCAGCAGCTGGAGCCGGGACAGGGGTTTTGAGCAGTACTTC

J: TRBJ1-4
D: -
size: -
V: TRBV2
CDR3: CASSEARTYATNEKLFF
DNA: TGTGCCAGCAGTGAAGCGCGGACATATGCAACTAATGAAAAACTGTTTTTT

J: TRBJ1-3
D: TRBD1
size: -
V: TRBV4-1
CDR3: CASSQDFLQGTRSGNTIYF
DNA: TGCGCCAGCAGCCAAGATTTTTTACAGGGGACACGCTCTGGAAACACCATATATTTT

J: TRBJ1-4
D: TRBD1
size: -
V: TRBV6-5
CDR3: CASSPGDSYEKLFF
DNA: TGTGCCAGCAGTCCCGGGGACAGTTATGAAAAACTGTTTTTT

J: TRBJ2-3
D: -
size: -
V: TRBV6-5
CDR3: CASSKQRVVTDTQYF
DNA: TGTGCCAGCAGTAAACAGCGGGTAGTTACAGATACGCAGTATTTT

J: TRBJ1-1
D: TRBD1
size: few
V: TRBV11-3
CDR3: CASSAQGAMGNTEAFF
DNA: TGTGCCAGCAGCGCACAGGGGGCGATGGGGAACACTGAAGCTTTCTTT

J: TRBJ1-5
D: TRBD1
size: -
V: TRBV7-2
CDR3: CASRPPGQGAGQPQHF
DNA: TGTGCCAGCAGGCCCCCGGGACAGGGGGCTGGTCAGCCCCAGCATTTT

J: TRBJ2-7
D: TRBD1
size: -
V: TRBV5-4
CDR3: CASSQNTGGQEYF
DNA: TGTGCCAGCAGCCAAAATACAGGGGGCCAGGAGTACTTC

J: TRBJ1-2
D: -
size: -
V: TRBV10-3
CDR3: CAISEAERNGYTF
DNA: TGTGCCATCAGTGAGGCAGAACGCAATGGCTACACCTTC

J: TRBJ2-2
D: -
size: -
V: TRBV12-3/TRBV12-4
CDR3: CASRQSGTGELFF
DNA: TGTGCCAGCAGACAGTCGGGGACCGGGGAGCTGTTTTTT

J: TRBJ2-1
D: TRBD2
size: once
V: TRBV28
CDR3: CASIPSGRANNEQFF
DNA: TGTGCCAGCATCCCAAGCGGGAGGGCAAACAATGAGCAGTTCTTC

J: TRBJ1-5
D: TRBD1
size: few
V: TRBV19
CDR3: CASSMMGTGQYSNQPQHF
DNA: TGTGCCAGTAGTATGATGGGGACAGGGCAGTATAGCAATCAGCCCCAGCATTTT

J: TRBJ1-1
D: -
size: once
V: TRBV18
CDR3: CASSPPVLVDRAFF
DNA: TGTGCCAGCTCACCACCGGTTTTAGTTGATCGGGCTTTCTTT

J: TRBJ2-1
D: TRBD2
size: -
V: TRBV7-3
CDR3: CASSRGGRDNEQFF
DNA: TGTGCCAGCAGCCGCGGGGGACGGGACAATGAGCAGTTCTTC

J: TRBJ2-5
D: -
size: once
V: TRBV19
CDR3: CASSPRGGQETQYF
DNA: TGTGCCAGTAGTCCTAGGGGGGGGCAAGAGACCCAGTACTTC

J: TRBJ1-1
D: -
size: -
V: TRBV9
CDR3: CASSGGHSNTEAFF
DNA: TGTGCCAGCAGCGGGGGACATTCGAACACTGAAGCTTTCTTT

J: TRBJ2-3
D: TRBD2
size: -
V: TRBV19
CDR3: CASSIRAGGKDTQYF
DNA: TGTGCCAGTAGTATAAGGGCGGGAGGGAAAGATACGCAGTATTTT

J: TRBJ2-1
D: -
size: -
V: TRBV24-1
CDR3: CATSDQTGISSYNEQFF
DNA: TGTGCCACCAGTGATCAGACAGGTATTAGCTCCTACAATGAGCAGTTCTTC

J: TRBJ2-3
D: TRBD2
size: -
V: TRBV5-8
CDR3: CASRGTRADTQYF
DNA: TGTGCCAGCCGTGGGACTAGAGCAGATACGCAGTATTTT

J: TRBJ2-3
D: -
size: once
V: TRBV6-5
CDR3: CASSSRGTDTQYF
DNA: TGTGCCAGCAGTTCGCGGGGCACAGATACGCAGTATTTT

J: TRBJ2-3
D: -
size: -
V: TRBV29-1
CDR3: CSVVPDYTDTQYF
DNA: TGCAGCGTTGTTCCCGACTACACAGATACGCAGTATTTT

J: TRBJ2-1
D: -
size: few
V: TRBV7-9
CDR3: CASSLGQGIVNEQFF
DNA: TGTGCCAGCAGCTTAGGGCAGGGAATTGTGAATGAGCAGTTCTTC

J: TRBJ2-1
D: -
size: -
V: TRBV30
CDR3: CAWSLSSYNEQFF
DNA: TGTGCCTGGAGTCTGTCGAGCTACAATGAGCAGTTCTTC

J: TRBJ1-1
D: TRBD1
size: -
V: TRBV19
CDR3: CASSVGQGVTEAFF
DNA: TGTGCCAGTAGTGTCGGACAGGGGGTCACTGAAGCTTTCTTT

J: TRBJ2-2
D: -
size: -
V: TRBV9
CDR3: CASSVAGTRGSGELFF
DNA: TGTGCCAGCAGCGTAGCGGGGACTCGAGGGTCCGGGGAGCTGTTTTTT

J: TRBJ2-5
D: TRBD2
size: -
V: TRBV12-5
CDR3: CASAPLPKALAGEETQYF
DNA: TGTGCTAGTGCTCCTCTCCCCAAAGCCCTAGCGGGGGAGGAGACCCAGTACTTC

J: TRBJ2-7
D: TRBD1
size: -
V: TRBV19
CDR3: CASTIGTGPYEQYF
DNA: TGTGCCAGCACCATTGGGACAGGGCCCTACGAGCAGTACTTC